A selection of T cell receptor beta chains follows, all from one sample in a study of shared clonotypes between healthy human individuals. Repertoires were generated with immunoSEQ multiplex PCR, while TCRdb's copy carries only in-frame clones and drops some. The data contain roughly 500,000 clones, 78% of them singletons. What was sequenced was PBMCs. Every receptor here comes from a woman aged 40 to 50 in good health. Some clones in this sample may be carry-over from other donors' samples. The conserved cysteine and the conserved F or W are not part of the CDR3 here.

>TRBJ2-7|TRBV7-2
ASSSSSGTGLVEQY
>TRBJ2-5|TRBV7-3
ASSSTDLPQETQY
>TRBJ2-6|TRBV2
ASSEARAGANVLT
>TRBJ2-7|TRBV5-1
ASSLGGIRNTYEQY
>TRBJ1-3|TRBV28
ASSLLAPDSGNTIY
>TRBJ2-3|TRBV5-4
ASSSKSGSGDTQY
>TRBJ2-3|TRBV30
AWSDGTSTDTQY
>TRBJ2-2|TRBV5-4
ASSAQNTGELF
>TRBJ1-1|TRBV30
AWSSGQTEAF
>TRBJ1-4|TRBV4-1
ASSQDPRGGDEKLF
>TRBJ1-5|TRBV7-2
ASSLDGRGNQPRH
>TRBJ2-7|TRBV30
AWSVKGGNPYEQY
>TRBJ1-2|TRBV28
ASSLGRRGINYGYT
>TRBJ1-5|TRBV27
ASTRDRGVSNQPQH
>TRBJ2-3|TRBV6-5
ATTPGEGTDTQY
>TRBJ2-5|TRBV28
ASSLPGKETQY
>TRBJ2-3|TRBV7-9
ASSLPAGAQSDTQY
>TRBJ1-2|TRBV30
AWSRGHEYGYT
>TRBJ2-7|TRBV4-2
ASSPTEREAYEQY
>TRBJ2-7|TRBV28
ASSRASLVYEQY
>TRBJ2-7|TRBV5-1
ASSEQRYEQY
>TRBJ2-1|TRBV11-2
ASSLNHMGAGEQF
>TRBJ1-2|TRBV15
ATSRRRGNYGYT
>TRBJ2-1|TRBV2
ASKGDRGLTSMQF
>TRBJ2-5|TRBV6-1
ASSERATTGRETQY
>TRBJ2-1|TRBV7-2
ASSPVVGGYNEQF
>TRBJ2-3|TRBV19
ASSVTSGSTDTQY
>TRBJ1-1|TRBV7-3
ASSLKGGMNTEAF
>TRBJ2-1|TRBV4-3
ASSQATGLAGYNEQF
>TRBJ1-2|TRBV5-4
ASSLEDQGSYT
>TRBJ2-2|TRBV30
AWTGARYTGELF
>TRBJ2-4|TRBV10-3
AISESGGGIIQY
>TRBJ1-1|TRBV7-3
ASSPPGDTEAF
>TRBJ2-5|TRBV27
ASSLSETQY
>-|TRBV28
ASRSIAGERHYEQY
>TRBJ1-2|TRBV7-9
ASSRPPGTSTTRGGYT
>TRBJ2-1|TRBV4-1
ASSQDAMGISYNEQF